This T cell receptor (beta chain) was found in a study of T-cell memory formation after mild COVID-19. Study-level results: Specificity for SARS-CoV-2 was not confirmed among the second-wave clones peaking on day 37. Some clones that responded turned up in pre-infection memory, which suggests that cross-reactive memory joined in.

Each CDR3 protein is one row after TCRdb ran MiXCR on the 5' RACE reads. The sample lists roughly 340,000 distinct CDR3 sequences; around 20% were seen once. V dropped 5 bases and J dropped 2 bases, with 10 bases sitting between them. There are 13 residues in the CDR3. Germline V gene data show CDR1 as SGHRS and CDR2 as YFSETQ. In this sample, this clonotype turned up many times. The antigen remains unidentified. Sequencing was carried out using PBMCs or a T cell subset sorted from them (not recorded which). This TCR was recovered from a young man who had mild COVID-19 (a few samples of this study predate the infection). Cell type and time point are not known. The V gene is TRBV5-1, the J gene TRBJ1-1; no firm D call. The CDR3 coding sequence is TGCGCCAGCAGGGAAGAGGTCAACACTGAAGCTTTCTTT. Translating it yields CASREEVNTEAFF.